The entry that follows covers one T cell receptor (beta chain) sequence. The target antigen is unknown. The CDR3 runs to 15 residues. V was clipped by 0 bases and J by 9 bases; unmatched bases: 6. Germline V CDR1 and CDR2: MGHRA, YSYEKL. Amplification used 60 Vbeta primers and 13 Jbeta primers. Libraries were prepared by immunoSEQ multiplex PCR; TCRdb keeps only in-frame clonotypes and omits some of them. The table has under 200,000 clones, 84% seen once. This sample is part of a study of cytomegalovirus exposure and HLA in healthy donors. Findings of the study overall: Immune exposure was documented only through CMV serostatus. There was a cluster of highly shared sequence variants that was likely a sequencing artifact. A list of more than 150 TCR beta chains associated with cytomegalovirus was given.

Donors sampled were nominally healthy, though unrecorded immune exposures were likely. The receptor was derived from a man aged 50 or older in good health and CMV-seropositive. The sample consisted of PBMCs. The chain links TRBV4-1 to TRBJ2-1, with 9 bases matching TRBD2. This chain's CDR3 is CASSQDRGLAIEQFF. The CDR3 DNA is TGCGCCAGCAGCCAAGATCGGGGACTAGCTATTGAGCAGTTCTTC.